Included here is one T cell receptor (beta chain) sequence, with context. Antigen: not known. The repertoire was sequenced with immunoSEQ multiplex PCR; TCRdb's copy has only in-frame clones and lacks some. The data hold 250,000 to 400,000 clones, with over 75% observed a single time. Trimming took 0 bases from V and 4 from J; bases not matched to a gene: 6. The CDR3 is 15 residues long. CDR1 and CDR2 (germline): SGHKS, YYEKEE (reference sequence). The sample comes from a study of cytomegalovirus exposure and HLA in healthy donors. Study observations and caveats: Generally TCR sequences proved uncommon, though certain public TCRs appeared in numerous donors. It was found in a later analysis that first-cohort TCR clusters tended to co-occur in the 100 to 150 validation repertoires. Listed as cytomegalovirus-associated were 170 or so TCR beta chains.

The sequence was obtained from a man aged 25-45 years in good health and CMV-seronegative. The chain joins TRBV5-5 to TRBJ2-5, with 7 bases identical to TRBD1. Source material: PBMCs. CDR3 bases: TGTGCCAGCAGCTTGGTAGGGGGCACATCAGAGACCCAGTACTTC. Translating it yields CASSLVGGTSETQYF.